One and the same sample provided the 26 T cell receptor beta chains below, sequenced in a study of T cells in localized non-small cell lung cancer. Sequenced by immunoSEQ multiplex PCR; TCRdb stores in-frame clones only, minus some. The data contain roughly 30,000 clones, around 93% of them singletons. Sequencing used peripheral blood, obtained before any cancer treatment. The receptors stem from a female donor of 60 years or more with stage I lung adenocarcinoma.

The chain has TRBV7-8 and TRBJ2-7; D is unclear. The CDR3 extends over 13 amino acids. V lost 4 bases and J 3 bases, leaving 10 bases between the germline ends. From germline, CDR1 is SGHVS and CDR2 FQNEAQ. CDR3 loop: CASSSGRIYEQYF. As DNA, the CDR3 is TGTGCCAGCAGCTCTGGACGGATCTACGAGCAGTACTTC.

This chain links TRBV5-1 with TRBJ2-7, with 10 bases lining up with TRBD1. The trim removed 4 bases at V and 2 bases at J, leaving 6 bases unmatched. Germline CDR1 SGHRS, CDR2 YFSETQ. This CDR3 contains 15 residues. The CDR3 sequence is CASSRTGGSAYEQYF. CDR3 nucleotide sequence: TGCGCCAGCAGCCGGACAGGGGGGAGTGCCTACGAGCAGTACTTC.

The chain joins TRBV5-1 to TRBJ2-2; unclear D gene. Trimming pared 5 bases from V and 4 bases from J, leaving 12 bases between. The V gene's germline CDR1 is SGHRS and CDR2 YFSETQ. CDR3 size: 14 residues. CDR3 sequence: CASRVGARTGELFF. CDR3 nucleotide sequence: TGCGCCAGCAGGGTGGGCGCTCGCACCGGGGAGCTGTTTTTT.

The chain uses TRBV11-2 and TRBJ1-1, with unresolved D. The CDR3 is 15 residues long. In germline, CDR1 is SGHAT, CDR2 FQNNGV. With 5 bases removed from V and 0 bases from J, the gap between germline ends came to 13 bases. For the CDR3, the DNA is TGTGCCAGCAGCCAGGAAAGGAGACTGAACACTGAAGCTTTCTTT. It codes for CASSQERRLNTEAFF.

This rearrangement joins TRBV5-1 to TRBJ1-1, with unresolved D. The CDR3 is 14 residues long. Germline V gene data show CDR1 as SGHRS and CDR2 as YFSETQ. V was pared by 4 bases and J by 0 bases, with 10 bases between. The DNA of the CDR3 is TGCGCCAGCAGCCTATTAGGGTTGAACACTGAAGCTTTCTTT. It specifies CASSLLGLNTEAFF.

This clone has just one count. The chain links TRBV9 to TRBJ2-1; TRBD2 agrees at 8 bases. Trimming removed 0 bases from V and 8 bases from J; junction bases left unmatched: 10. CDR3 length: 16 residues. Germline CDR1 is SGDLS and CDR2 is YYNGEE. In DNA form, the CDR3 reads TGTGCCAGCAGCGTAGGAGTTAGCGGGGTTGTAGATGAGCAGTTCTTC. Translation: CASSVGVSGVVDEQFF. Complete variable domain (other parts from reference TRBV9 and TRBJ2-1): DSGVTQTPKHLITATGQRVTLRCSPRSGDLSVYWYQQSLDQGLQFLIQYYNGEERAKGNILERFSAQQFPDLHSELNLSSLELGDSALYFCASSVGVSGVVDEQFFGPGTRLTVL.

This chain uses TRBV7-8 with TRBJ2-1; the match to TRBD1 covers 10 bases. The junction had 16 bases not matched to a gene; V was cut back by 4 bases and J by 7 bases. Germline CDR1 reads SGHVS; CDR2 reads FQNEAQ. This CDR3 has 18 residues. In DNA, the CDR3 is TGTGCCAGCAGCTACACCCAATCGACAGGGGGCAGGAGGAATGAGCAGTTCTTC. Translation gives CASSYTQSTGGRRNEQFF.

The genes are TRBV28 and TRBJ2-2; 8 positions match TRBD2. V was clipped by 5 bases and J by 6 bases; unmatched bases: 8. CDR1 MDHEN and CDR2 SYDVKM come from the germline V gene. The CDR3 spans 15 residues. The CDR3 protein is CASSGGTRSSGELFF. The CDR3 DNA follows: TGTGCCAGCAGTGGCGGGACTAGATCCTCCGGGGAGCTGTTTTTT.

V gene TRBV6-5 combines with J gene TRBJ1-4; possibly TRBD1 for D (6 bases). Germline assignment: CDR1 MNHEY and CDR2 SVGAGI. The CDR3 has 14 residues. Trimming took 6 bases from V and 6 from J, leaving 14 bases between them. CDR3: CASRTQGRDEKLFF. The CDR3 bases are TGTGCCAGCAGGACACAGGGACGGGATGAAAAACTGTTTTTT.

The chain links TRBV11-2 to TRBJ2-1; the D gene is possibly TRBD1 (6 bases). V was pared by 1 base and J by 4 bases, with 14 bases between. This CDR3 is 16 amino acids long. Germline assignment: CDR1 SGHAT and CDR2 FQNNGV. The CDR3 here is CASSLARTVVYNEQFF. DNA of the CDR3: TGTGCCAGCAGCTTAGCCCGGACAGTTGTTTACAATGAGCAGTTCTTC.

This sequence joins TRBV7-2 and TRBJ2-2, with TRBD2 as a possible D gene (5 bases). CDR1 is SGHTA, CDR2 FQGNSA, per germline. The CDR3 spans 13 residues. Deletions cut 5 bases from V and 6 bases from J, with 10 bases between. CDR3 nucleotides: TGTGCCAGCAGCCGAGCGAGGGCCGGGGAGCTGTTTTTT. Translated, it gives CASSRARAGELFF.

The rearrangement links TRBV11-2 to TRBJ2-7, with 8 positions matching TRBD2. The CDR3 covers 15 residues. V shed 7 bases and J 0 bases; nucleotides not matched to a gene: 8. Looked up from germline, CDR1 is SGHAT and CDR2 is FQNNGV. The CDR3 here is CASNSPGLGSYEQYF. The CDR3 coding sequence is TGTGCCAGCAACTCTCCGGGACTAGGCTCCTACGAGCAGTACTTC.

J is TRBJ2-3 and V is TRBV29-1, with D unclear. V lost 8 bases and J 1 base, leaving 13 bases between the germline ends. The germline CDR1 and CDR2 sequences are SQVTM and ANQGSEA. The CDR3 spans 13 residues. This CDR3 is CSPQRVGTDTQYF. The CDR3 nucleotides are TGCAGCCCACAAAGGGTGGGCACAGATACGCAGTATTTT.

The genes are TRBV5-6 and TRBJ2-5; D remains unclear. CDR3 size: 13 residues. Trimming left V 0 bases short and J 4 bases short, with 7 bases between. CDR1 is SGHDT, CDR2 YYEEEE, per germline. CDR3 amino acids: CASSLDIAETQYF. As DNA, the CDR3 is TGTGCCAGCAGCTTGGACATCGCAGAGACCCAGTACTTC.

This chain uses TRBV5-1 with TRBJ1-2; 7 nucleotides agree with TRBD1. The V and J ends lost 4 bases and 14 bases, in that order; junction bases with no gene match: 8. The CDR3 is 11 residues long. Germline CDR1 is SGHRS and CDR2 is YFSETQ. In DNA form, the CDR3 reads TGCGCCAGCAGCCAGGACAGGATGGAAACCTTC. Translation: CASSQDRMETF. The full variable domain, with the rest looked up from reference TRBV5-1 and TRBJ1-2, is KAGVTQTPRYLIKTRGQQVTLSCSPISGHRSVSWYQQTPGQGLQFLFEYFSETQRNKGNFPGRFSGRQFSNSRSEMNVSTLELGDSALYLCASSQDRMETFGSGTRLTVV.

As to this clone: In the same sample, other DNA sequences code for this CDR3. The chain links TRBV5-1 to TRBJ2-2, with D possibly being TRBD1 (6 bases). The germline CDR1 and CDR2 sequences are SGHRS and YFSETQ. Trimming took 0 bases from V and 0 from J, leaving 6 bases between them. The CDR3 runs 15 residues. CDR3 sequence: CASSLDRANTGELFF. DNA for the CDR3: TGCGCCAGCAGCTTGGACAGGGCGAACACCGGGGAGCTGTTTTTT. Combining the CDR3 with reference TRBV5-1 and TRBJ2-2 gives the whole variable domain KAGVTQTPRYLIKTRGQQVTLSCSPISGHRSVSWYQQTPGQGLQFLFEYFSETQRNKGNFPGRFSGRQFSNSRSEMNVSTLELGDSALYLCASSLDRANTGELFFGEGSRLTVL.

CDR3 amino acids: CAWSVWGAEGYTF. As DNA, the CDR3 is TGTGCCTGGAGTGTTTGGGGGGCGGAGGGCTACACCTTC. V usage is TRBV30 and J usage is TRBJ1-2, with TRBD1 as a possible D gene (6 bases). This CDR3 is 13 amino acids long. V was shortened by 0 bases and J by 8 bases, with 13 bases between the two germline ends. Looked up from germline, CDR1 is GTSNPN and CDR2 is SVGIG (reference sequence).

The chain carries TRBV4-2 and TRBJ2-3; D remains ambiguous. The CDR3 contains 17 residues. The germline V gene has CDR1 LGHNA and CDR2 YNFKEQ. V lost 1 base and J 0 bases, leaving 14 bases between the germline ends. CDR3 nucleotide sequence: TGTGCCAGCAGCCAAGGAAGGGCCTATCCTAGCACAGATACGCAGTATTTT. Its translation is CASSQGRAYPSTDTQYF.

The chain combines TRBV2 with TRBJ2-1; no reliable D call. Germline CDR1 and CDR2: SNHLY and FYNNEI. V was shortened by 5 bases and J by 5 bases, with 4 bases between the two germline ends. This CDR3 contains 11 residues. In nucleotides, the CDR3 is TGTGCCAGCAGTACTGACAATGAGCAGTTCTTC. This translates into CASSTDNEQFF. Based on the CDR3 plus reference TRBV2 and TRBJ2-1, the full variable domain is EPEVTQTPSHQVTQMGQEVILRCVPISNHLYFYWYRQILGQKVEFLVSFYNNEISEKSEIFDDQFSVERPDGSNFTLKIRSTKLEDSAMYFCASSTDNEQFFGPGTRLTVL.

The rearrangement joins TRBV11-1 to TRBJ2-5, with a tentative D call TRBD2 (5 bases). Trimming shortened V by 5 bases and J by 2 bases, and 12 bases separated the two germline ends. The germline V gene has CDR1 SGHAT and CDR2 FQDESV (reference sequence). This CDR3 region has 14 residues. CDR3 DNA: TGTGCCAGCAGCCCCCCGGGAATACAAGAGACCCAGTACTTC. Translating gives CASSPPGIQETQYF.

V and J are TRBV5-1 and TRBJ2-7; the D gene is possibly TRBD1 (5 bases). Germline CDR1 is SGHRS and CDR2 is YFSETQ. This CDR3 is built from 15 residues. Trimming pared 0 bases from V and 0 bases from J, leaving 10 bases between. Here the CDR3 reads CASSLGGGSSYEQYF. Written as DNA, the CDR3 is TGCGCCAGCAGCTTGGGGGGCGGATCCTCCTACGAGCAGTACTTC.

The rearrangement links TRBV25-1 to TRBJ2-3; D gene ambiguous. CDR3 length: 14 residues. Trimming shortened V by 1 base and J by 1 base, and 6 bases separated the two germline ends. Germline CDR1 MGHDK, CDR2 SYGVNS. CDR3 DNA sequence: TGTGCCAGCAGTGAATTGGGCGGCACAGATACGCAGTATTTT. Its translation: CASSELGGTDTQYF.

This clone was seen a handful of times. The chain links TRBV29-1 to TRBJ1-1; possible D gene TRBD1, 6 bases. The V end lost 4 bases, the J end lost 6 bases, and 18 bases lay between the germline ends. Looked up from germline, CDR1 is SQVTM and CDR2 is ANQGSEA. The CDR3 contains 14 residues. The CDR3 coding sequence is TGCAGCGTTGGTCTGGGCGAGGGGGTCGCTGAAGCTTTCTTT. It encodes CSVGLGEGVAEAFF. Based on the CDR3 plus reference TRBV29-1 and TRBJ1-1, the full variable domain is SAVISQKPSRDICQRGTSLTIQCQVDSQVTMMFWYRQQPGQSLTLIATANQGSEATYESGFVIDKFPISRPNLTFSTLTVSNMSPEDSSIYLCSVGLGEGVAEAFFGQGTRLTVV.

The CDR3 here is CASSLSGPIGYTF. CDR3 DNA: TGTGCCAGCAGCTTAAGTGGGCCAATTGGCTACACCTTC. The genes are TRBV7-8 and TRBJ1-2, with D unclear. V dropped 2 bases and J dropped 7 bases, with 11 bases sitting between them. This CDR3 region has 13 residues. Germline-derived CDR1 and CDR2 are SGHVS and FQNEAQ.

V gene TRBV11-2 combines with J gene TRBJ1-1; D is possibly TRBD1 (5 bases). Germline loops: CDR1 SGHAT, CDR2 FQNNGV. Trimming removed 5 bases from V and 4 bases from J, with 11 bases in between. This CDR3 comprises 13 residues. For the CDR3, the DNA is TGTGCCAGCAGCCCTAAGAGGGGCACTGAAGCTTTCTTT. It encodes CASSPKRGTEAFF.

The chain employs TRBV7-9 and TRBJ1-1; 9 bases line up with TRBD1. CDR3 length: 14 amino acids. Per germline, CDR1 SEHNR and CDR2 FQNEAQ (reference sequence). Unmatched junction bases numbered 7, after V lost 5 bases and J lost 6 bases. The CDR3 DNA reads TGTGCCAGCAGCATGACAGGGGGGATGGCTGAAGCTTTCTTT. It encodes CASSMTGGMAEAFF.